Listed below are T cell receptor beta chains from one sample, sequenced in a study of identical twins. TCRdb itself ran the 5' RACE reads through MiXCR, one entry per CDR3 protein. Among 500,000 to 600,000 distinct CDR3 sequences listed, less than 25% were seen once. The same sample was also studied in work on T cells expressing NK-cell markers.

The sequenced sample was CD4+ T cells sorted from blood. These receptors came from a woman aged 18-29 years in good health. Each CDR3 is given with its conserved first and last residue. D genes are given only for firm matches. Rows give clone size only sometimes, using once, few, many, or a class for an expanded clone.

d_call: -; v_call: TRBV7-6; clone_size: few; j_call: TRBJ2-2; cdr3_aa: CASSRGASTGELFF; cdr3_nt: TGTGCCAGCAGCAGGGGGGCTTCCACCGGGGAGCTGTTTTTT
d_call: -; v_call: TRBV12-3/TRBV12-4; clone_size: many; j_call: TRBJ1-5; cdr3_aa: CASSFRSGQPQHF; cdr3_nt: TGTGCCAGCAGTTTCAGGTCGGGACAGCCCCAGCATTTT
d_call: TRBD2; v_call: TRBV6-2/TRBV6-3; clone_size: -; j_call: TRBJ2-7; cdr3_aa: CASRRLAGWSYEQYF; cdr3_nt: TGTGCCAGCAGACGACTAGCGGGATGGTCCTACGAGCAGTACTTC
d_call: -; v_call: TRBV5-6; clone_size: -; j_call: TRBJ1-5; cdr3_aa: CASSFLQGGEPQHF; cdr3_nt: TGTGCCAGCAGCTTCCTACAGGGCGGGGAGCCCCAGCATTTT
d_call: TRBD1; v_call: TRBV15; clone_size: few; j_call: TRBJ1-2; cdr3_aa: CATSSPGQPITNYGYTF; cdr3_nt: TGTGCCACCAGCTCCCCGGGACAGCCAATAACCAACTATGGCTACACCTTC
d_call: -; v_call: TRBV25-1; clone_size: few; j_call: TRBJ2-5; cdr3_aa: CASSEPGRRETQYF; cdr3_nt: TGTGCCAGCAGTGAACCGGGGCGACGGGAGACCCAGTACTTC
d_call: -; v_call: TRBV5-1; clone_size: -; j_call: TRBJ2-3; cdr3_aa: CASSLFKGSGADTQYF; cdr3_nt: TGCGCCAGCAGCTTGTTCAAGGGTTCTGGGGCAGATACGCAGTATTTT
d_call: -; v_call: TRBV29-1; clone_size: many; j_call: TRBJ2-7; cdr3_aa: CSVANPYEQYF; cdr3_nt: TGCAGCGTTGCTAATCCCTACGAGCAGTACTTC
d_call: -; v_call: TRBV6-2/TRBV6-3; clone_size: -; j_call: TRBJ1-1; cdr3_aa: CASTPRGTEAFF; cdr3_nt: TGTGCCAGCACTCCCAGGGGTACTGAAGCTTTCTTT
d_call: -; v_call: TRBV6-5; clone_size: few; j_call: TRBJ2-1; cdr3_aa: CASSYSFQGSNPYNEQFF; cdr3_nt: TGTGCCAGCAGTTACTCCTTTCAAGGGTCTAATCCCTACAATGAGCAGTTCTTC
d_call: TRBD2; v_call: TRBV20-1; clone_size: few; j_call: TRBJ2-7; cdr3_aa: CSVYGGDPYEQYF; cdr3_nt: TGCAGTGTCTACGGGGGGGACCCCTACGAGCAGTACTTC
d_call: TRBD2; v_call: TRBV7-2; clone_size: -; j_call: TRBJ2-5; cdr3_aa: CASSFGGRPPQETQYF; cdr3_nt: TGTGCCAGCAGCTTCGGCGGGAGACCGCCCCAAGAGACCCAGTACTTC
d_call: -; v_call: TRBV4-3; clone_size: few; j_call: TRBJ1-5; cdr3_aa: CASSQDGGRNQPQHF; cdr3_nt: TGCGCCAGCAGCCAAGATGGGGGCCGCAATCAGCCCCAGCATTTT
d_call: -; v_call: TRBV12-3/TRBV12-4; clone_size: many; j_call: TRBJ1-1; cdr3_aa: CASSSEVTEAFF; cdr3_nt: TGTGCCAGCAGTTCGGAGGTTACTGAAGCTTTCTTT
d_call: -; v_call: TRBV6-5; clone_size: few; j_call: TRBJ1-3; cdr3_aa: CASSYQAPLGNTIYF; cdr3_nt: TGTGCCAGCAGTTATCAGGCCCCCCTCGGAAACACCATATATTTT
d_call: TRBD2; v_call: TRBV18; clone_size: -; j_call: TRBJ2-3; cdr3_aa: CASSPTSGAYTDTQYF; cdr3_nt: TGTGCCAGCTCACCGACTAGCGGGGCGTACACAGATACGCAGTATTTT
d_call: -; v_call: TRBV12-3/TRBV12-4; clone_size: many; j_call: TRBJ2-1; cdr3_aa: CASSLAPNYNEQFF; cdr3_nt: TGTGCCAGCAGTTTAGCCCCCAACTACAATGAGCAGTTCTTC
d_call: TRBD2; v_call: TRBV6-2/TRBV6-3; clone_size: -; j_call: TRBJ2-1; cdr3_aa: CASSYSRTSGSVYEQFF; cdr3_nt: TGTGCCAGCAGTTACTCCCGGACTAGCGGGAGTGTTTATGAGCAGTTCTTC
d_call: TRBD2; v_call: TRBV20-1; clone_size: -; j_call: TRBJ2-1; cdr3_aa: CSAPDSGTRNEQFF; cdr3_nt: TGCAGTGCTCCAGATAGCGGGACCCGCAATGAGCAGTTCTTC
d_call: -; v_call: TRBV15; clone_size: few; j_call: TRBJ2-2; cdr3_aa: CATSRAPNTGELFF; cdr3_nt: TGTGCCACCAGCCGAGCCCCGAACACCGGGGAGCTGTTTTTT
d_call: TRBD2; v_call: TRBV27; clone_size: -; j_call: TRBJ2-7; cdr3_aa: CASRREGTYEQYF; cdr3_nt: TGTGCCAGCAGGAGGGAGGGCACATACGAGCAGTACTTC
d_call: TRBD2; v_call: TRBV27; clone_size: -; j_call: TRBJ2-5; cdr3_aa: CASSWKGSGYETQYF; cdr3_nt: TGTGCCAGCAGTTGGAAAGGTAGCGGGTATGAGACCCAGTACTTC
d_call: TRBD1; v_call: TRBV5-1; clone_size: few; j_call: TRBJ2-7; cdr3_aa: CASSLGQGAEYF; cdr3_nt: TGCGCCAGCAGCTTGGGACAGGGGGCGGAGTACTTC
d_call: TRBD1; v_call: TRBV5-5; clone_size: few; j_call: TRBJ1-1; cdr3_aa: CASSLTQTGMNTEAFF; cdr3_nt: TGTGCCAGCAGCTTAACCCAGACAGGGATGAACACTGAAGCTTTCTTT
d_call: -; v_call: TRBV20-1; clone_size: -; j_call: TRBJ2-1; cdr3_aa: CSAGNPGTDYNEQFF; cdr3_nt: TGCAGTGCCGGAAACCCGGGGACGGACTACAATGAGCAGTTCTTC
d_call: -; v_call: TRBV20-1; clone_size: few; j_call: TRBJ2-1; cdr3_aa: CSAKPGHGWNEQFF; cdr3_nt: TGCAGTGCAAAACCGGGACACGGCTGGAATGAGCAGTTCTTC
d_call: TRBD2; v_call: TRBV6-5; clone_size: few; j_call: TRBJ2-7; cdr3_aa: CASSYSTRGGPEQYF; cdr3_nt: TGTGCCAGCAGTTACTCGACCCGGGGGGGCCCCGAGCAGTACTTC
d_call: -; v_call: TRBV18; clone_size: -; j_call: TRBJ2-2; cdr3_aa: CASSPQSGELFF; cdr3_nt: TGTGCCAGCTCACCACAGTCCGGGGAGCTGTTTTTT
d_call: TRBD2; v_call: TRBV11-1; clone_size: -; j_call: TRBJ2-1; cdr3_aa: CASSLRVGGTSGYNEQFF; cdr3_nt: TGTGCCAGCAGCTTAAGAGTGGGGGGGACTAGCGGCTACAATGAGCAGTTCTTC
d_call: -; v_call: TRBV12-3/TRBV12-4; clone_size: -; j_call: TRBJ2-2; cdr3_aa: CASSLRHLQAHTGELFF; cdr3_nt: TGTGCCAGCAGTCTCAGACACCTCCAGGCGCACACCGGGGAGCTGTTTTTT